The clone carrying this T cell receptor (beta chain) was observed a single time. Sequencing used immunoSEQ multiplex PCR; TCRdb keeps in-frame clones, though not all of them. The data show approximately 45,000 clones, with 83% seen just once and about a third held by the top ten. This CDR3 is 18 amino acids long. V lost 3 bases, J lost 0 bases, and 11 bases stayed unmatched. Per the germline V gene, CDR1 is SGHTA and CDR2 is FQGNSA. The sample is drawn from a study of radiation and T cells in renal cell carcinoma. The time point: baseline pretreatment blood. Treatment here: 15 Gy SBRT to primary tumor, nephrectomy 4 weeks later.

The specimen comprised blood, sampled from a patient whose treatment included radiotherapy and nephrectomy. The chain recombines TRBV7-2 with TRBJ2-4; 7 bases are a match to TRBD1. This TCR came from a woman aged 70-85 years with renal cell carcinoma. The CDR3: CASSFKGTEKIAKNIQYF. CDR3 DNA: TGTGCCAGCAGCTTCAAGGGGACAGAGAAGATAGCCAAAAACATTCAGTACTTC.